The clone carrying this T cell receptor (beta chain) was recorded a few times. Antigen specificity is unknown. This specimen comes from a study of blood T cells in healthy people across ages. A sample-barcoded 5' primer and a J-beta primer mix were used in a second PCR of roughly 7 to 12 cycles. Each CDR3 protein is one row after TCRdb ran MiXCR on the 5' RACE reads. The sample holds about 1 million distinct CDR3 sequences, roughly 24% seen once. Study conclusions and caveats: Among long-lived donors, naive CD4+ cells were more numerous and diversity higher than in aged donors.

The CDR3 sequence is 15 residues long. Losses at the gene ends were 2 bases for V and 3 bases for J; bases not matched to a gene: 7. The germline V gene has CDR1 WSHSY and CDR2 SAAADI. These same data were also listed under a study on T cells of mothers and their children.

The V and J genes are TRBV10-2 and TRBJ2-7; 7 bases align to TRBD1. The receptor comes from a girl between 2 and 10 years old in good health. Material: blood. The CDR3 protein is CASSEKAGGFYEQYF. The CDR3 DNA sequence: TGCGCCAGCAGTGAGAAGGCAGGGGGATTCTACGAGCAGTACTTC.